This T cell receptor beta chain was documented in a study of shared clonotypes between healthy human individuals. Source study methods: Filtering was not the same, since immunoSEQ gave junction-only sequences without quality scores. Assay used: immunoSEQ multiplex PCR; TCRdb lists only in-frame clones, some missing. Clonal size and the V and J genes are those of that table, whereas D and trimming came from the DNA. The sample includes about 1 million clones, around 74% seen only once; the top ten take approximately 1.5%. Trimming left V 2 bases short and J 7 bases short, with 10 bases between. The length of the CDR3 is 14 residues. CDR1 SGHRS and CDR2 YFSETQ come from the germline V gene.

The V and J genes are TRBV5-1 and TRBJ1-6, with D tentatively TRBD1 (6 bases). The origin of this receptor is a man between 18 and 29 years old in good health. Sequenced input: memory CD4+ T cells sorted from blood. Subset given: CD45RA-negative fraction. Written as DNA, the CDR3 is TGCGCCAGCAGCTTCGGACAGAACAATTCACCCCTCCACTTT. Protein product: CASSFGQNNSPLHF.